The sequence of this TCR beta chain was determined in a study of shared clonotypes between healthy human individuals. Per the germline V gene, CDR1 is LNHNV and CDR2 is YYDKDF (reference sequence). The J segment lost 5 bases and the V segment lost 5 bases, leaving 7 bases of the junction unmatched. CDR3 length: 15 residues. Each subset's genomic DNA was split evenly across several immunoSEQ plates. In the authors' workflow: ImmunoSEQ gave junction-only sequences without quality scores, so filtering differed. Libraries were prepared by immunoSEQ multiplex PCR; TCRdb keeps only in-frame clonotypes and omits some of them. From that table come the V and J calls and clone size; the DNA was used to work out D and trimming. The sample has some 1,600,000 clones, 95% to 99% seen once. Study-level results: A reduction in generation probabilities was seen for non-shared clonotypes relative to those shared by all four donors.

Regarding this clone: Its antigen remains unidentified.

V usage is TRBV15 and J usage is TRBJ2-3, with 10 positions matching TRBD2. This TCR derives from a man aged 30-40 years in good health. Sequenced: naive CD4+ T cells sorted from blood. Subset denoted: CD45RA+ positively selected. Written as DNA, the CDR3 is TGTGCCACCAGCCGCCCTAGCGGGAGAGTAGATACGCAGTATTTT. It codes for CATSRPSGRVDTQYF. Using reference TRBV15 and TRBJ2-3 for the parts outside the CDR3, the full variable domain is DAMVIQNPRYQVTQFGKPVTLSCSQTLNHNVMYWYQQKSSQAPKLLFHYYDKDFNNEADTPDNFQSRRPNTSFCFLDIRSPGLGDTAMYLCATSRPSGRVDTQYFGPGTRLTVL.